These T cell receptor beta chains were read from a single sample in a study of blood T cell repertoires in COVID-19. Only in-frame clones appear in the TCRdb table, and some are missing; sequencing was by immunoSEQ multiplex PCR. The sample consists of 85,000 to 110,000 clones, nearly 85% of them appearing once. Material: peripheral blood. Source of these receptors: a human donor in a cohort sampled during active or convalescent COVID-19. Both conserved end residues are part of each CDR3. Fields, in order: V gene, clone size, J gene, D gene, CDR3 DNA, CDR3 protein. D genes are given only for firm matches. A clone size is listed for some rows: how often the clone was seen (once, few, many), or a class if it is expanded.

v_gene: TRBV9; abundance: -; j_gene: TRBJ2-6; d_gene: TRBD2; CDR3nt: TGTGCCAGCAGCCCCGGAGGTAGCGGGGGGGGTGCTGGGGCCAACGTCCTGACTTTC; CDR3aa: CASSPGGSGGGAGANVLTF
v_gene: TRBV18; abundance: -; j_gene: TRBJ2-1; d_gene: TRBD1; CDR3nt: TGTGCCAGCTCACCGACAGGGCTCGACAATGAGCAGTTCTTC; CDR3aa: CASSPTGLDNEQFF
v_gene: TRBV6-1; abundance: -; j_gene: TRBJ1-3; d_gene: -; CDR3nt: TGTGCCAGCAGTGAATTTCGAGCGACCGGAAACACCATATATTTT; CDR3aa: CASSEFRATGNTIYF
v_gene: TRBV7-9; abundance: -; j_gene: TRBJ2-3; d_gene: TRBD1; CDR3nt: TGTGCCAGCAGCTTAACGGGACAGGGCACAGATACGCAGTATTTT; CDR3aa: CASSLTGQGTDTQYF
v_gene: TRBV19; abundance: once; j_gene: TRBJ2-2; d_gene: TRBD1; CDR3nt: TGTGCCACTACGACGGGACAGGGATGGACCGGGGAGCTGTTTTTT; CDR3aa: CATTTGQGWTGELFF
v_gene: TRBV28; abundance: -; j_gene: TRBJ2-3; d_gene: -; CDR3nt: TGTGCCAGCGAGGGGCGGGGCCGGGATACGCAGTATTTT; CDR3aa: CASEGRGRDTQYF
v_gene: TRBV7-2; abundance: -; j_gene: TRBJ1-3; d_gene: TRBD1; CDR3nt: TGTGCCAGCAGTTACTCCCGGGACAGATACTCTGGAAACACCATATATTTT; CDR3aa: CASSYSRDRYSGNTIYF
v_gene: TRBV5-1; abundance: -; j_gene: TRBJ1-2; d_gene: TRBD1; CDR3nt: TGCGCCAGCAGCTTTACAGGGGCTAGTGGCTACACCTTC; CDR3aa: CASSFTGASGYTF
v_gene: TRBV5-6; abundance: few; j_gene: TRBJ1-2; d_gene: -; CDR3nt: TGTGCCAGCAGCTTGGAGGCAGGCTATGGCTACACCTTC; CDR3aa: CASSLEAGYGYTF
v_gene: TRBV18; abundance: -; j_gene: TRBJ2-2; d_gene: TRBD1; CDR3nt: TGTGCCAGCTCACCTCCGGGACAGGGAAACACCGGGGAGCTGTTTTTT; CDR3aa: CASSPPGQGNTGELFF
v_gene: TRBV2; abundance: few; j_gene: TRBJ2-7; d_gene: -; CDR3nt: TGTGCCAGCAGTGCAGTTAAAGGGGGCGAGCAGTACTTC; CDR3aa: CASSAVKGGEQYF
v_gene: TRBV5-5; abundance: -; j_gene: TRBJ2-5; d_gene: TRBD1; CDR3nt: TGTGCCAGCAGCGAGCAGGGGGCTGGTGAGACCCAGTACTTC; CDR3aa: CASSEQGAGETQYF
v_gene: TRBV4-2; abundance: -; j_gene: TRBJ2-3; d_gene: TRBD1; CDR3nt: TGTGCCAGCAGCCGAAAGGACAGGGGACAAAGCACAGATACGCAGTATTTT; CDR3aa: CASSRKDRGQSTDTQYF
v_gene: TRBV14; abundance: -; j_gene: TRBJ2-7; d_gene: TRBD1; CDR3nt: TGTGCCAGCAGCCAAGGGGACAGCTACTCCTACGAGCAGTACTTC; CDR3aa: CASSQGDSYSYEQYF
v_gene: TRBV4-1; abundance: -; j_gene: TRBJ2-5; d_gene: -; CDR3nt: TGCGCCAGCAGCCAAGATGGGCAGGTACAAGAGACCCAGTACTTC; CDR3aa: CASSQDGQVQETQYF
v_gene: TRBV6-2/TRBV6-3; abundance: -; j_gene: TRBJ1-6; d_gene: TRBD1; CDR3nt: TGTGCCAGCAGTTACTACGACAGGGGAAATTCACCCCTCCACTTT; CDR3aa: CASSYYDRGNSPLHF
v_gene: TRBV6-5; abundance: -; j_gene: TRBJ2-2; d_gene: -; CDR3nt: TGTGCCAGCACGGAGGGGCGAGTGGCCGGGGAGCTGTTTTTT; CDR3aa: CASTEGRVAGELFF
v_gene: TRBV30; abundance: -; j_gene: TRBJ2-2; d_gene: -; CDR3nt: TGTGCCTGGAGTGTTGGGGGCGTTGCGCTGTTTTTT; CDR3aa: CAWSVGGVALFF
v_gene: TRBV7-3; abundance: -; j_gene: TRBJ1-6; d_gene: TRBD1; CDR3nt: TGTGCCAGCAGCTTGGACAGGGGGGTTTCACCCCTCCACTTT; CDR3aa: CASSLDRGVSPLHF
v_gene: TRBV23-1; abundance: -; j_gene: TRBJ1-1; d_gene: TRBD1; CDR3nt: TGCGCCAGCAGTCAATTACACGACAGGGGAGTTGAAGCTTTCTTT; CDR3aa: CASSQLHDRGVEAFF
v_gene: TRBV7-2; abundance: -; j_gene: TRBJ1-2; d_gene: TRBD1; CDR3nt: TGTGCCAGCAGTTTTACCGATTCCGGGACAGGGAACTATGGCTACACCTTC; CDR3aa: CASSFTDSGTGNYGYTF
v_gene: TRBV5-1; abundance: -; j_gene: TRBJ2-7; d_gene: TRBD2; CDR3nt: TGCGCCAGCAGTTACGGACTAGGCGCCCTCTACGAGCAGTACTTC; CDR3aa: CASSYGLGALYEQYF
v_gene: TRBV27; abundance: few; j_gene: TRBJ2-3; d_gene: TRBD1; CDR3nt: TGTGCCAGCAGACCCGGGACAGGGACTAGCACAGATACGCAGTATTTT; CDR3aa: CASRPGTGTSTDTQYF
v_gene: TRBV7-2; abundance: once; j_gene: TRBJ2-2; d_gene: TRBD2; CDR3nt: TGTGCCAGCAGCTTACTAGCGGGGGTAGCCGGGGAGCTGTTTTTT; CDR3aa: CASSLLAGVAGELFF
v_gene: TRBV30; abundance: once; j_gene: TRBJ1-2; d_gene: -; CDR3nt: TGTGCCTGGAGTGTAAGACTCCGATATGGCTACACCTTC; CDR3aa: CAWSVRLRYGYTF
v_gene: TRBV7-9; abundance: -; j_gene: TRBJ1-4; d_gene: -; CDR3nt: TGTGCCAGCAGCCCTGGATCGGGGGGCAATGAAAAACTGTTTTTT; CDR3aa: CASSPGSGGNEKLFF
v_gene: TRBV7-6; abundance: -; j_gene: TRBJ1-2; d_gene: -; CDR3nt: TGTGCCAGCAGCTCCCCTGCACAGCATGGACAGACAGATACTTTTGACTATGGCTACACCTTC; CDR3aa: CASSSPAQHGQTDTFDYGYTF
v_gene: TRBV19; abundance: -; j_gene: TRBJ1-3; d_gene: -; CDR3nt: TGTGCCAGTAACAGGTTCGCAGGAAACACCATATATTTT; CDR3aa: CASNRFAGNTIYF
v_gene: TRBV13; abundance: once; j_gene: TRBJ1-2; d_gene: -; CDR3nt: TGTGCCAGCAGCCTCGCGTCCTGGGGCTACACCTTC; CDR3aa: CASSLASWGYTF
v_gene: TRBV10-2; abundance: -; j_gene: TRBJ1-1; d_gene: TRBD1; CDR3nt: TGCGCCAGTAGCGAGGGGGCGAGGCTGGAAGCTTTCTTT; CDR3aa: CASSEGARLEAFF
v_gene: TRBV10-3; abundance: -; j_gene: TRBJ2-5; d_gene: TRBD2; CDR3nt: TGTGCCACCGCTGGGACTAGCATGGGGGGTCAAGAGACCCAGTACTTC; CDR3aa: CATAGTSMGGQETQYF